Described below is a single TCR beta chain sequence and its context. Authors' data handling: Reference gene primer amplification gave nucleated cell count estimates. The data were produced by immunoSEQ multiplex PCR, yet TCRdb's version contains in-frame clones alone and is incomplete. V and J calls and clone size are given by that table; D and trimming were obtained from the DNA. Seen here are fewer than 250,000 clones, roughly 84% observed once, and the top ten hold approximately 3%. These data are taken from a study of blood T cell repertoires in COVID-19. Study-wide background: T cells, B-cell-depleted T cells, or PBMCs supplied cDNA or gDNA.

The age range of participants was roughly 18 to 90 years, with residence in about two dozen US areas. Someone with COVID-19 had been met by exposed participants within 2 weeks before study entry. This CDR3 has 19 residues. Germline V gene sequence: CDR1 MGHRA, CDR2 YSYEKL. Trimming removed 1 base at V and 0 bases at J, with 16 bases between. Sequenced input: PBMCs or T cells enriched from blood (not recorded which). The chain recombines TRBV4-1 with TRBJ1-6, with D possibly matching TRBD1 (5 bases). The sequence came from a woman in her thirties who had been exposed to COVID-19. The CDR3 region is CASSQGGIKGLSYNSPLHF. The CDR3, as DNA: TGCGCCAGCAGCCAAGGGGGGATAAAGGGACTCTCCTATAATTCACCCCTCCACTTT.